The rows below give T cell receptor beta chains drawn from one sample of a study of cytomegalovirus exposure and HLA in healthy donors. Sequencing used immunoSEQ multiplex PCR; TCRdb keeps in-frame clones, though not all of them. The top ten hold more than 1.2% of the sample, which has 150,000 to 200,000 clones, around nine tenths seen once. The sequenced sample consisted of PBMCs. The receptors stem from a woman between 25 and 40 years old in good health and CMV-seronegative. Each CDR3 is given with its conserved first and last residue. The D gene is left open where the match is weak. Clone size is stated in some rows and not others, as once, few, many or a class when expanded.

v_gene	d_gene	j_gene	abundance	CDR3aa	CDR3nt
TRBV7-2	.	TRBJ1-4	.	CASSLFIRAGEKLFF	TGTGCCAGCAGCTTATTTATCAGGGCGGGGGAAAAACTGTTTTTT
TRBV9	.	TRBJ2-2	.	CASSVEAGTTGELFF	TGTGCCAGCAGCGTTGAAGCCGGGACTACCGGGGAGCTGTTTTTT
TRBV2	.	TRBJ1-1	.	CASSEENTGINTEAFF	TGTGCCAGCAGTGAAGAAAACACAGGGATAAACACTGAAGCTTTCTTT
TRBV4-1	.	TRBJ2-5	.	CASSPTGNVGETQYF	TGCGCCAGCAGCCCTACAGGGAACGTCGGAGAGACCCAGTACTTC
TRBV5-1	.	TRBJ2-5	.	CASSFDSVFQSETQYF	TGCGCCAGCAGCTTCGACAGCGTTTTTCAGTCGGAGACCCAGTACTTC
TRBV10-2	.	TRBJ2-7	.	CASSPAGKGEQYF	TGCGCCAGCAGTCCCGCGGGGAAGGGCGAGCAGTACTTC
TRBV7-2	TRBD1	TRBJ1-2	.	CASSPSSGQEYGYTF	TGTGCCAGCAGCCCGTCCTCGGGACAGGAATATGGCTACACCTTC
TRBV2	.	TRBJ2-7	.	CASSPPLGARFYEQYF	TGTGCCAGCAGTCCGCCCCTGGGGGCGCGGTTTTACGAGCAGTACTTC
TRBV29-1	.	TRBJ2-4	.	CSVEGGGGIQYF	TGCAGCGTTGAGGGGGGTGGCGGCATTCAGTACTTC
TRBV5-6	.	TRBJ2-5	.	CASSFSETQYF	TGTGCCAGCAGCTTTTCTGAGACCCAGTACTTC
TRBV7-2	.	TRBJ1-2	once	CASSLGPSGYGYTF	TGTGCCAGCAGCTTAGGCCCCTCGGGCTATGGCTACACCTTC
TRBV11-2	.	TRBJ1-1	.	CASSFALQENTEAFF	TGTGCCAGCAGCTTCGCCCTACAGGAGAACACTGAAGCTTTCTTT
TRBV4-2	TRBD1	TRBJ2-1	.	CASSDGTGKLDEQFF	TGTGCCAGCAGCGACGGGACAGGGAAGCTCGATGAGCAGTTCTTC
TRBV7-8	.	TRBJ1-2	once	CASSLDGRGRGYTF	TGTGCCAGCAGCTTAGACGGTCGAGGTCGGGGCTACACCTTC
TRBV4-3	.	TRBJ2-1	once	CASSQEVQDNEQFF	TGCGCCAGCAGCCAAGAAGTCCAGGACAATGAGCAGTTCTTC
TRBV7-9	.	TRBJ2-5	.	CASIGGGPWETQYF	TGTGCCAGCATTGGTGGCGGGCCGTGGGAGACCCAGTACTTC
TRBV7-8	.	TRBJ1-5	.	CASSSSIDRSGGRGQPQHF	TGTGCCAGCAGCTCCTCCATTGACAGGAGCGGGGGCCGGGGACAGCCCCAGCATTTT
TRBV6-5	TRBD2	TRBJ2-7	.	CASSYGGLEIDEQYF	TGTGCCAGCAGTTACGGGGGACTAGAGATCGACGAGCAGTACTTC
TRBV27	.	TRBJ1-3	few	CASRLTGGNTIYF	TGTGCCAGCAGATTGACAGGCGGAAACACCATATATTTT
TRBV2	TRBD1	TRBJ1-1	.	CARGQGWTTEAFF	TGTGCCAGAGGACAGGGGTGGACCACTGAAGCTTTCTTT
TRBV6-1	.	TRBJ1-3	.	CASQDLGGGNTIYF	TGTGCCAGCCAGGATCTGGGAGGTGGAAACACCATATATTTT
TRBV27	.	TRBJ2-2	.	CASRLFGWYDTGELFF	TGTGCCAGCCGCCTATTCGGTTGGTATGACACCGGGGAGCTGTTTTTT
TRBV7-6	.	TRBJ1-2	.	CASSSGVGYGYTF	TGTGCCAGCAGCTCGGGGGTCGGGTATGGCTACACCTTC
TRBV10-3	TRBD1	TRBJ1-2	.	CAISLDRDSAYGYTF	TGTGCCATCAGTTTAGATAGGGACAGCGCTTATGGCTACACCTTC
TRBV19	.	TRBJ2-1	.	CASSIANSYNEQFF	TGTGCCAGTAGTATAGCAAACTCCTACAATGAGCAGTTCTTC
TRBV7-9	.	TRBJ2-7	.	CASRGTHSYEQYF	TGTGCCAGCAGGGGGACACACTCCTACGAGCAGTACTTC
TRBV6-5	TRBD1	TRBJ1-1	.	CASSLLQGRNTEAFF	TGTGCCAGCAGCCTTTTACAGGGGCGGAACACTGAAGCTTTCTTT
TRBV2	.	TRBJ2-7	.	CASSLRSAREQYF	TGTGCCAGCAGTCTGAGAAGTGCCCGGGAGCAGTACTTC
TRBV4-1	TRBD2	TRBJ2-7	.	CASSQAHLAGGRYEQYF	TGCGCCAGCAGCCAAGCGCACCTAGCGGGGGGGCGGTACGAGCAGTACTTC
TRBV5-1	TRBD1	TRBJ1-5	few	CASSLAGGFSPQHF	TGCGCCAGCAGCTTGGCAGGGGGCTTCTCGCCCCAGCATTTT
TRBV18	TRBD1	TRBJ1-2	.	CASSQGAMNYGYTF	TGTGCCAGCTCACAGGGGGCCATGAACTATGGCTACACCTTC
TRBV4-1	.	TRBJ1-1	.	CASSHGQTTEAFF	TGCGCCAGCAGCCACGGACAGACCACTGAAGCTTTCTTT
TRBV4-1	.	TRBJ1-5	.	CASSQSRGQPQHF	TGCGCCAGCAGCCAGAGTCGGGGTCAGCCCCAGCATTTT
TRBV4-1	.	TRBJ1-6	.	CASRQANSPLHF	TGCGCCAGCAGACAGGCCAATTCACCCCTCCACTTT
TRBV5-1	.	TRBJ2-1	once	CASSLGGVLRNEQFF	TGCGCCAGCAGCTTGGGGGGGGTATTGCGGAATGAGCAGTTCTTC
TRBV4-1	.	TRBJ2-2	.	CASSQGQVNTGELFF	TGCGCCAGCAGCCAAGGGCAGGTGAACACCGGGGAGCTGTTTTTT
TRBV2	.	TRBJ1-1	.	CASSPRDTEAFF	TGTGCCAGCAGTCCCAGGGACACTGAAGCTTTCTTT
TRBV9	TRBD2	TRBJ2-3	.	CASGGPQRGGPDTQYF	TGTGCCAGCGGGGGCCCTCAGCGGGGGGGACCAGATACGCAGTATTTT
TRBV14	.	TRBJ2-7	once	CASSAGRANEQYF	TGTGCCAGCAGCGCCGGCAGGGCGAACGAGCAGTACTTC
TRBV18	.	TRBJ2-7	.	CASSPPSKQGYEQYF	TGTGCCAGCTCACCACCTAGTAAACAGGGCTACGAGCAGTACTTC
TRBV18	TRBD1	TRBJ1-1	.	CASSPEGALRFEAFF	TGTGCCAGCTCACCCGAGGGGGCCTTGAGGTTTGAAGCTTTCTTT
TRBV7-2	.	TRBJ1-5	.	CASSLASQINQPQHF	TGTGCCAGCAGCTTAGCGTCCCAGATAAATCAGCCCCAGCATTTT
TRBV19	TRBD1	TRBJ1-5	.	CATSGQPDQPQHF	TGTGCCACCTCGGGACAGCCTGATCAGCCCCAGCATTTT
TRBV5-1	.	TRBJ1-2	.	CASSLGLFYGYTF	TGCGCCAGCAGCTTGGGTCTGTTCTATGGCTACACCTTC
TRBV6-1	.	TRBJ1-3	.	CASRVGTNSGNTIYF	TGTGCCAGCAGGGTCGGGACTAACTCTGGAAACACCATATATTTT
TRBV5-1	TRBD2	TRBJ2-2	.	CASRRLAGGTGELFF	TGCGCCAGCAGAAGACTAGCGGGGGGCACCGGGGAGCTGTTTTTT
TRBV30	.	TRBJ1-2	.	CAWTEDINYGYTF	TGTGCCTGGACAGAGGACATTAACTATGGCTACACCTTC
TRBV27	.	TRBJ1-1	few	CASSLWFRKPGF	TGTGCCAGCAGTTTATGGTTCCGGAAACCAGGTTTT
TRBV5-1	.	TRBJ2-6	.	CASTPEGGWRGANVLTF	TGCGCCAGCACCCCCGAGGGGGGGTGGCGAGGGGCCAACGTCCTGACTTTC
TRBV7-2	TRBD2	TRBJ2-2	.	CASSFVAGNTGELFF	TGTGCCAGCAGCTTTGTAGCGGGAAACACCGGGGAGCTGTTTTTT
TRBV10-2	.	TRBJ1-2	.	CASSESGGYGYTF	TGCGCCAGCAGTGAGTCGGGGGGCTATGGCTACACCTTC
TRBV5-4	TRBD1	TRBJ1-2	.	CASSPGQGAGNYGYTF	TGTGCCAGCAGCCCGGGACAGGGGGCAGGAAACTATGGCTACACCTTC
TRBV7-2	TRBD2	TRBJ2-7	.	CASSLVGLASYEQYF	TGTGCCAGCAGCTTAGTAGGACTAGCGTCCTACGAGCAGTACTTC
TRBV11-3	.	TRBJ2-1	.	CASSLFTGNEQFF	TGTGCCAGCAGCTTGTTTACAGGGAATGAGCAGTTCTTC
TRBV5-1	.	TRBJ2-3	.	CASSLGGPTDTQYF	TGCGCCAGCAGCTTGGGGGGGCCGACAGATACGCAGTATTTT
TRBV4-1	TRBD2	TRBJ2-3	.	CASSRLAGGQMSTDTQYF	TGCGCCAGCAGCCGACTTGCGGGGGGGCAGATGAGCACAGATACGCAGTATTTT
TRBV19	TRBD1	TRBJ1-5	.	CASSLPGAGGSQPQHF	TGTGCCAGTAGTCTCCCTGGTGCAGGGGGCTCTCAGCCCCAGCATTTT
TRBV2	TRBD1	TRBJ1-1	.	CASSDGQGISSAFF	TGTGCCAGCAGTGACGGACAGGGTATATCTTCGGCTTTCTTT
TRBV7-6	TRBD1	TRBJ1-4	.	CASSSDRPTGTGGGKLFF	TGTGCCAGCAGCTCAGACCGACCAACCGGGACAGGTGGGGGAAAACTGTTTTTT